These T cell receptor beta chains were read from a single sample in a study of cytomegalovirus exposure and HLA in healthy donors. The assay was immunoSEQ multiplex PCR, and TCRdb's table has in-frame clones only and misses some. Seen here are 150,000 to 200,000 clones, about nine tenths observed once, and the top ten hold 2% to 3%. The material sequenced was PBMCs. These receptors all come from a man in his late teens or twenties in good health and CMV-seropositive. CDR3s include the opening cysteine and the closing phenylalanine or tryptophan. A D gene is named only where the DNA matches it firmly. Size values are once, few and many counts, or a class for expanded clones, and some rows have none.

J,length,V,D,size,DNA,CDR3
TRBJ2-4,16,TRBV7-8,-,-,TGTGCCAGCAGCCCGGGGACGGGAGCGGCCAAAAACATTCAGTACTTC,CASSPGTGAAKNIQYF
TRBJ2-3,16,TRBV19,-,-,TGTGCCAGTAGGGCAAACAGGGCTAGCGGAGCAGATACGCAGTATTTT,CASRANRASGADTQYF
TRBJ1-1,12,TRBV2,-,-,TGTGCCAGCATCGGAGGGAGGACTGAAGCTTTCTTT,CASIGGRTEAFF
TRBJ2-1,14,TRBV5-6,-,-,TGTGCCAGCAGCACGCGCAGGGGAAGGGATGAGCAGTTCTTC,CASSTRRGRDEQFF
TRBJ1-5,15,TRBV7-8,-,-,TGTGCCAGCAGCGCGGGGGGAGTTAGCAATCAGCCCCAGCATTTT,CASSAGGVSNQPQHF
TRBJ2-3,15,TRBV4-3,-,-,TGCGCCAGCAGCCAAGATCTGGAGGGTGGCTATACGCAGTATTTT,CASSQDLEGGYTQYF
TRBJ1-3,15,TRBV9,-,-,TGTGCCAGCAGCGTTACGCCCGGCTCTGGAAACACCATATATTTT,CASSVTPGSGNTIYF
TRBJ2-7,11,TRBV20-1,-,-,TGCAGTGCCCTTCGTGCAGTCGAGCAGTACTTC,CSALRAVEQYF
TRBJ2-7,13,TRBV5-1,TRBD1,few,TGCGCCAGCAGCCCAGACAGGGCCTACGAGCAGTACTTC,CASSPDRAYEQYF
TRBJ1-2,14,TRBV21-1,-,-,TGTGCCAGCAGCAAAGGGACAGGAACAGTGAGCTACACCTTC,CASSKGTGTVSYTF
TRBJ1-6,15,TRBV18,-,-,TGTGCCAGCTCACGATCAGAGGTCTCGGGTTCACCCCTCCACTTT,CASSRSEVSGSPLHF
TRBJ2-1,17,TRBV5-1,-,-,TGCGCCAGCAGCTTGCCCTCCCCTTCCAGCTCGGGCAATGAGCAGTTCTTC,CASSLPSPSSSGNEQFF
TRBJ1-6,16,TRBV9,-,-,TGTGCCAGCAGCGTAGCTACCGGGGTCCACAATTCACCCCTCCACTTT,CASSVATGVHNSPLHF
TRBJ1-5,17,TRBV27,TRBD1,-,TGTGCCAGCAGTGCCGGGACAGCTAGTTATAGCAATCAGCCCCAGCATTTT,CASSAGTASYSNQPQHF
TRBJ1-5,16,TRBV19,-,-,TGTGCCAGTAGTACCGTGACAGGAGGCAGCAATCAGCCCCAGCATTTT,CASSTVTGGSNQPQHF
TRBJ2-2,15,TRBV7-2,TRBD2,-,TGTGCCAGCAGCCCGGGACTAACGAACACCGGGGAGCTGTTTTTT,CASSPGLTNTGELFF
TRBJ1-1,13,TRBV4-1,TRBD1,-,TGCGCCAGCAGCGGACAGGGGAACACTGAAGCTTTCTTT,CASSGQGNTEAFF
TRBJ1-1,13,TRBV7-3,-,-,TGTGCCAGCAGCCTACAGCAGAACACTGAAGCTTTCTTT,CASSLQQNTEAFF
TRBJ1-2,10,TRBV20-1,-,-,TGCAGTGGACAGCACTATGGCTACACCTTC,CSGQHYGYTF
TRBJ2-3,20,TRBV19,TRBD2,-,TGTGCCAGTAGTTTTAGCGGGGGGGCGGTGTGGCTGAATGTCACAGATACGCAGTATTTT,CASSFSGGAVWLNVTDTQYF
TRBJ1-5,15,TRBV30,-,-,TGTGCCTGGCGACCCGGGCAGGGAAATTATCAGCCCCAGCATTTT,CAWRPGQGNYQPQHF
TRBJ2-5,16,TRBV4-2,-,few,TGTGCCAGCAGCCAAGATTTCGCGCAGGGTCCGGAGACCCAGTACTTC,CASSQDFAQGPETQYF
TRBJ1-5,14,TRBV28,TRBD1,once,TGTGCCAGCAGTGCTGGACAGGGCCTGGAGCCCCAGCATTTT,CASSAGQGLEPQHF
TRBJ2-1,12,TRBV5-1,-,-,TGCGCCAGCAGCACCCCGGTCAATGAGCAGTTCTTC,CASSTPVNEQFF
TRBJ1-1,15,TRBV6-5,-,once,TGTGCCAGCAGTTACGGCAGGGGCCGGAACACTGAAGCTTTCTTT,CASSYGRGRNTEAFF
TRBJ2-1,15,TRBV13,TRBD2,-,TGTGCCAGCAGCTTCCAGGGACTAGCGTACAATGAGCAGTTCTTC,CASSFQGLAYNEQFF
TRBJ2-2,15,TRBV7-2,-,-,TGTGCCAGCAGCTTAGTAACAGGGAGAGCCGGGGAGCTGTTTTTT,CASSLVTGRAGELFF
TRBJ2-7,14,TRBV11-2,-,few,TGTGCCAGCAGCTTAGGGCGGCAGTCCTACGAGCAGTACTTC,CASSLGRQSYEQYF
TRBJ1-2,14,TRBV12-5,TRBD1,-,TGTGCTAGTGCTTTTCTTGGACAGGGCTATGGCTACACCTTC,CASAFLGQGYGYTF
TRBJ1-2,14,TRBV19,-,-,TGTGCCAGTATGGGTAGGGGGACCGAATATGGCTACACCTTC,CASMGRGTEYGYTF
TRBJ2-7,15,TRBV6-5,-,-,TGTGCCAGCAGCTGGGGTGGGGGGGCGGAGGAGAAGCAGTACTTC,CASSWGGGAEEKQYF
TRBJ2-3,15,TRBV11-3,-,-,TGTGCCAGCAGCTTTCACGGCGGTAGCACAGATACGCAGTATTTT,CASSFHGGSTDTQYF
TRBJ2-1,13,TRBV6-5,-,once,TGTGCCAGCAGCCGAGGGCCCTACAATGAGCAGTTCTTC,CASSRGPYNEQFF
TRBJ2-1,17,TRBV7-2,TRBD1,-,TGTGCCAGCAGCCGGGACAGGGGGCCAAGCTCCTACAATGAGCAGTTCTTC,CASSRDRGPSSYNEQFF
TRBJ1-2,14,TRBV19,-,-,TGTGCCAGTAGGTTCACGCGTTTAGGGGATGGCTACACCTTC,CASRFTRLGDGYTF
TRBJ2-1,14,TRBV27,-,-,TGTGCCAGCAGTGCAGGGGACTATCGGGGAGAGCAGTTCTTC,CASSAGDYRGEQFF
TRBJ1-2,15,TRBV9,-,few,TGTGCCAGCAGCCCTTCGGGGGGGCAGGTCTATGGCTACACCTTC,CASSPSGGQVYGYTF
TRBJ1-5,12,TRBV28,-,-,TGTGCCAGCAGTTGGCCCGGGCAGCCCCAGCATTTT,CASSWPGQPQHF
TRBJ1-2,13,TRBV7-9,-,-,TGTGCCAGCAACCCTCTCACCTGGAGAAGCTACACCTTC,CASNPLTWRSYTF
TRBJ1-2,14,TRBV15,-,-,TGTGCCACCAGCAGAGATCCCGGGAATCCTGGCTACACCTTC,CATSRDPGNPGYTF
TRBJ1-1,15,TRBV10-3,-,-,TGTGCCATCAGTGGGGCAGGAGGAAAGAACACTGAAGCTTTCTTT,CAISGAGGKNTEAFF
TRBJ2-2,17,TRBV4-1,TRBD2,-,TGCGCCAGCAGCCAGGCATCTAGCGGGGGGTACACCGGGGAGCTGTTTTTT,CASSQASSGGYTGELFF
TRBJ1-1,12,TRBV7-8,-,many,TGTGCCAGCAGCCGTCAGGGGACTGAAGCTTTCTTT,CASSRQGTEAFF
TRBJ2-2,17,TRBV11-3,TRBD1,-,TGTGCCAGCAGCTTAGTCGCCGTCACAGGGGACACCGGGGAGCTGTTTTTT,CASSLVAVTGDTGELFF
TRBJ2-2,17,TRBV7-9,TRBD2,-,TGTGCCAGCAGCTTAATAGGGGGGACTAGGCCCACCGGGGAGCTGTTTTTT,CASSLIGGTRPTGELFF
TRBJ1-5,13,TRBV15,-,once,TGTGCCACCAGCAGAGAGGTCGGTCAGCCCCAGCATTTT,CATSREVGQPQHF
TRBJ2-4,15,TRBV6-1,-,-,TGTGCCAGCAGTGATGGGAGGATCGCCAAAAACATTCAGTACTTC,CASSDGRIAKNIQYF
TRBJ2-7,17,TRBV19,TRBD1,-,TGTGCCAGTAGTACCCTCAATCCGACAGGGTGGGTCTACGAGCAGTACTTC,CASSTLNPTGWVYEQYF
TRBJ2-7,13,TRBV4-3,-,once,TGCGCCAGCAGCCAAGATGTTAGAGACGAGCAGTACTTC,CASSQDVRDEQYF
TRBJ1-1,12,TRBV27,-,-,TGTGCCAGCAGTTCTTTACTTAATGAAGCTTTCTTT,CASSSLLNEAFF
TRBJ1-1,15,TRBV7-3,-,-,TGTGCCAGCAGCTTAAGTCCGGGAGCGAACACTGAAGCTTTCTTT,CASSLSPGANTEAFF
TRBJ1-5,10,TRBV19,TRBD1,-,TGTGCCAGTGGACAGGGGTCCTTGCATTTT,CASGQGSLHF
TRBJ1-2,16,TRBV4-2,TRBD1,few,TGTGCCAGCAGCCAAGAGGGGGGAGGACAGGGCTATGGCTACACCTTC,CASSQEGGGQGYGYTF
TRBJ1-2,11,TRBV29-1,-,-,TGCAGCGTTGCAGGGGCGCATGGCTACACCTTC,CSVAGAHGYTF
TRBJ2-1,13,TRBV7-9,-,-,TGTGCCGCTAGCCTTACACACGACAATGAGCAGTTCTTC,CAASLTHDNEQFF
TRBJ2-1,15,TRBV4-2,TRBD2,-,TGTGCCAGCAGCCAAACTAGCGGGGAATACAATGAGCAGTTCTTC,CASSQTSGEYNEQFF
TRBJ2-5,16,TRBV5-1,TRBD2,-,TGCGCCAGCAGCTTGGTATCGGGACTAGGCCAAGAGACCCAGTACTTC,CASSLVSGLGQETQYF
TRBJ1-4,18,TRBV4-3,TRBD1,-,TGCGCCAGCAGCCAAGACCAGTATGGGCGGACAGGGTTCGAAAAACTGTTTTTT,CASSQDQYGRTGFEKLFF
TRBJ2-1,15,TRBV19,-,-,TGTGCCAGTAGTATCGGACTCTCCCGGGGCAATGAGCAGTTCTTC,CASSIGLSRGNEQFF